This T cell receptor beta chain was recovered during a study of blood T cell repertoires in COVID-19 (TCRdb year 2020). Study-wide context: Collaborator samples came from the United States, Italy and Spain and covered acute and convalescent phases of COVID-19. The sample metadata nearly always contained a de-identified subject ID, COVID-19 status, age in years and sex. The repertoires were made available in a free public database intended to serve as a resource for research on the immune response to SARS-CoV-2. Where available, HLA class I and class II types were obtained from metadata supplied by the sample provider rather than from assay-based typing. Deeply sampled blood TCRbeta repertoires from subjects exposed to, actively infected with, or recovered from COVID-19 were included in the dataset. The material from the prospective study consisted of cDNA or gDNA derived from T cells, B-cell-depleted T cells, or PBMCs. Samples were obtained from the ongoing ImmuneRACE study (first 160 participants) and from 1,254 subjects provided by 6 global collaborators. Findings and caveats that apply to the study as a whole: The amount of clinical and demographic metadata varied by source and participant and was provided uncurated.

Enrolling through a virtual design, the prospective study's participants ranged in age from roughly 18 to 89 years and lived across approximately 25 United States geographic areas. To assign participants to cohorts, the prospective study relied on clinical history that participants themselves reported in a screening survey and a study questionnaire. Exposed participants were defined as having been in contact with someone with a PCR-confirmed or clinician-diagnosed COVID-19 case within 2 weeks of study entry. Each participant in the prospective study had whole blood, serum and a nasopharyngeal or oropharyngeal swab collected by mobile phlebotomists. Additional blood draws and questionnaires over an approximately 2-month period could optionally be provided by prospective study participants. Blood samples from the prospective study were shipped frozen or at room temperature prior to DNA extraction.

The immunoSEQ Assay, a bias-controlled multiplex PCR, was used to amplify TCRbeta CDR3 regions from genomic DNA. As for how the authors treated the data: The number of nucleated cells in each sample was estimated from the amplification of reference gene primers within the assay. To quantify the absolute abundance of each unique TCRbeta CDR3 rearrangement, sequence reads were collapsed and filtered. For each sample, productive Simpson clonality was calculated by taking the square root of Simpson's diversity index across productive rearrangements. Held by TCRdb, this immuneACCESS table contains in-frame sequences only and omits some clones. Under half of the omission traces to an unresolved V gene where checked; the cause of the rest is unknown. The V and J calls and clone size come from that table; D and trimming were worked out from the DNA. The sample includes roughly 61,000 clones, with 65% to 85% observed a single time. About half of the sample lies in the top ten.

Looking up the germline V gene yields CDR1 MDHEN and CDR2 SYDVKM. From the cysteine through the phenylalanine, the CDR3 covers 16 amino acids. Of the read, only the CDR3 DNA is kept; its 48 bases are in frame from base 1. V was cut back by 2 bases and J by 3 bases, leaving a gap of 11 bases between them. Concerning this clone: Its antigen is not yet known. There are no base qualities to consult, and no much larger clone falls within one base.

Material: PBMCs or T cells enriched from blood (not recorded which). The TCR was taken from a woman aged 55 to 70 who had been exposed to COVID-19. Here the chain combines TRBV28 and TRBJ1-6; TRBD1 could be the D gene, as 5 bases match. The DNA sequence follows: TGTGCCAGCAGTTTAGGGGGGGGTAGCTATAATTCACCCCTCCACTTT. Its translation reads: CASSLGGGSYNSPLHF.